This section outlines one T cell receptor (beta chain) sequence together with its context. The data are from a study of blood T cell repertoires in COVID-19. Looking at the study overall: The United States, Italy and Spain provided the acute and convalescent COVID-19 samples. The analysed material was cDNA or gDNA that came from T cells, B-cell-depleted T cells, or PBMCs.

The CDR3 runs to 14 residues. With 1 base removed from V and 8 bases from J, the gap between germline ends came to 14 bases. Per germline, CDR1 LGHDT and CDR2 YNNKEL (reference sequence). How the authors handled the data: Reference gene primers were amplified, and this amplification served to estimate nucleated cell counts. Assay used: immunoSEQ multiplex PCR; TCRdb lists only in-frame clones, some missing. V, J and clone size are those of that table, while D and trimming were read from the DNA. The table shows approximately 250,000 clones, with roughly nine tenths occurring only once. The sample consisted of peripheral blood. The origin of this receptor is a man younger than 35 with active or convalescent COVID-19. The V call is TRBV3-1 (or the pseudogene TRBV3-2), the J call TRBJ2-5; D may be TRBD2 (5 bases). CDR3 loop: CASSQGRGSRTQYF. CDR3 in DNA: TGTGCCAGCAGCCAAGGACGGGGTAGTCGTACCCAGTACTTC.